This TCR beta chain was captured in a study of shared clonotypes between healthy human individuals. The repertoire was sequenced with immunoSEQ multiplex PCR; TCRdb's copy has only in-frame clones and lacks some. The sample holds roughly 2.2 million clones, about 92% seen once. The V gene's germline CDR1 is LNHDA and CDR2 SQIVND (reference sequence). The V segment lost 7 bases and the J segment 2 bases; nucleotides outside the gene matches: 4. This CDR3 region has 14 residues. This TCR was sampled from a man aged 18 to 29 in good health. Some clones in this sample may be carry-over from other donors' samples. The specimen sequenced was naive CD4+ T cells from PBMCs. Subset: CD45RA+ positively selected. The V gene is TRBV19, the J gene TRBJ2-2; 7 nucleotides line up with TRBD2. As DNA, the CDR3 is TGTGCCAGTATGGAGCGGGGAAACACCGGGGAGCTGTTTTTT. This sequence encodes CASMERGNTGELFF.